Below, one T cell receptor (beta chain) is given with its context. Alongside a J-beta primer mix, a sample-barcoded 5' primer served in a second PCR lasting roughly 6 to 11 cycles. One entry per CDR3 protein, called by TCRdb with MiXCR from the 5' RACE reads. The table includes approximately 600,000 distinct CDR3 sequences, approximately 50% detected once. This record belongs to a study of blood T cells in healthy people across ages. CDR3 length: 17 residues. Trimming cost V 2 bases and J 8 bases; bases outside gene matches: 13. In germline, CDR1 is DFQATT, CDR2 SNEGSKA (reference sequence). The chain has TRBV20-1 and TRBJ2-1, with 12 bases fitting TRBD2. Sequencing was carried out using blood. The receptor comes from a man in his sixties in good health. This CDR3 is CSARSLAGGLVPDEQFF. In nucleotides, the CDR3 is TGCAGTGCTAGATCCCTAGCGGGGGGGCTTGTTCCGGATGAGCAGTTCTTC.